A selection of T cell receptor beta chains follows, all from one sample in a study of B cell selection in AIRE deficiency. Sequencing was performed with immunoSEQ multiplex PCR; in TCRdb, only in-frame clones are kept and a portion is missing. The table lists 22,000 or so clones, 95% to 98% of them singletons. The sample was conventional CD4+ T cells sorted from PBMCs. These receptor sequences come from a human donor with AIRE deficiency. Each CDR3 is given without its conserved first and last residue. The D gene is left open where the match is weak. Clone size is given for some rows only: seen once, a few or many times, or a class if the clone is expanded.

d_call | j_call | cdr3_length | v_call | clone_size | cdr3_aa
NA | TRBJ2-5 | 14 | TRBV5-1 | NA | ASSLAPTGLRETQY
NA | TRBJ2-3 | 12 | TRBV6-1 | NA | ASSPDRITDTQY
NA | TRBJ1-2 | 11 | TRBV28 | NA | ASSLGGGYGYT
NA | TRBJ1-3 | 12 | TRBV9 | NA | ASSPQGTGNTIY
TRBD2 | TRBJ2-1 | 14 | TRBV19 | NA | ASSISGTKGRGEQF
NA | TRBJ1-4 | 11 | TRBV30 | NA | AYKGTPYEKLF
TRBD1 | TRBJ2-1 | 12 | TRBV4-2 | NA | ASSARQGYNEQF
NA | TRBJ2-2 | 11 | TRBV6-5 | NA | ASSSQGTGELF
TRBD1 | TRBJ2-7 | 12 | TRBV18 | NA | ASSRDRGEHEQY
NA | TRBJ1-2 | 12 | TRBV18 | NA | ASSPWGSTYGYT
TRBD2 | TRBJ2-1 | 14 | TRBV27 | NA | ASSLPTSGRPDEQF
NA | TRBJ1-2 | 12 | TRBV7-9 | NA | ASSFTTQSYGYT
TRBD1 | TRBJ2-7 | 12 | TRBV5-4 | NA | ASRGTGHSYEQY
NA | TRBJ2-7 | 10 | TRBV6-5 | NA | ASIGRTSEQY
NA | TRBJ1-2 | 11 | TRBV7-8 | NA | ASSLGGNYGYT
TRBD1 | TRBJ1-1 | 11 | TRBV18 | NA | ASSRDRDTEAF
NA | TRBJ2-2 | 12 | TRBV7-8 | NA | ASSSPGNTGELF
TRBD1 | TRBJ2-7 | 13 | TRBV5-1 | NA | ASSPAWTGTYEQY
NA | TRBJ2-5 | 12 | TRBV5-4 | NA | ASSPGTSQETQY
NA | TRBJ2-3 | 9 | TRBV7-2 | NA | ASSRYYTQY
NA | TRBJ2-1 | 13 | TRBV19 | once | ASSSAPGSYNEQF
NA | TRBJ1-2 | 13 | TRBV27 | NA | ASRDGNAQSYGYT
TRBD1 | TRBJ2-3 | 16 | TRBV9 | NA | ASSVLGRQGTSTDTQY
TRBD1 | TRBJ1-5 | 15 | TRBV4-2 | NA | ASSQGTGRDSNQPQH
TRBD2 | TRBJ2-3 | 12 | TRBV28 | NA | ASFGLAGTDTQY
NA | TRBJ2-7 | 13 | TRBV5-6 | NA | ASSPGRDNFYEQY
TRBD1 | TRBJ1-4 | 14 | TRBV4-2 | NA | ASSQDGTGGWEKLF
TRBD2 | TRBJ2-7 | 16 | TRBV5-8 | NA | ASSLAVVGTSGAYEQY
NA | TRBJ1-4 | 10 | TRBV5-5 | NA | ASSLQPEKLF
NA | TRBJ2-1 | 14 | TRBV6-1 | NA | ASSELARTYYNEQF
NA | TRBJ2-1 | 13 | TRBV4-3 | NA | ASSQETPIYNEQF
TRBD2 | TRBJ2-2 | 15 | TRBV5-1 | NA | ASSTLAAPSNTGELF
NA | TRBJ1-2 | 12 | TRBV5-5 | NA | ASSLGTATYGYT
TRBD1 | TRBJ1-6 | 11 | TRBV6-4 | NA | ASSDPDREPLH
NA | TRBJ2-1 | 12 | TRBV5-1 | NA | ASSSGHVFDEQF
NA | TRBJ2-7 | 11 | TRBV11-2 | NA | ASSLGQPYEQY
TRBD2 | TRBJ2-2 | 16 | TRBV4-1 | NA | ASSQGPLGGGLTGELF
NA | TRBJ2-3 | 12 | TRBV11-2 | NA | ASSGGVSTDTQY
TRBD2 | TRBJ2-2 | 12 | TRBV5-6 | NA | ASSLGGTSWELF
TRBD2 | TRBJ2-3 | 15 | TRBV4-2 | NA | ASSRLAGGQKSDTQY
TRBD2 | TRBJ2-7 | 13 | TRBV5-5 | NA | ASGTEGTSRNWQY
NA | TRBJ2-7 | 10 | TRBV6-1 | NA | ASSAGYYEQY
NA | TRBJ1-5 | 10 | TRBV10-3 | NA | AISDSNQPQH
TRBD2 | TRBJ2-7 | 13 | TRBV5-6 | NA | ASSFGLAGVYEQY
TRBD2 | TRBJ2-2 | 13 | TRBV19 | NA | ASSLLAGGTGELF
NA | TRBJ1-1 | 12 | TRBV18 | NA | ASSPLGSNTEAF
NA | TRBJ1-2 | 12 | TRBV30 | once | AWIPVYGSYGYT
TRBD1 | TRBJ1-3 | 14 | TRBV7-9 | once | ASSFYGTGIGNTIY
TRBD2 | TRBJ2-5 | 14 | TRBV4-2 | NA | ASSQAAGGDQETQY
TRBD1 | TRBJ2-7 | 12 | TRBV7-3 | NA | ASSLGDRGAEQY
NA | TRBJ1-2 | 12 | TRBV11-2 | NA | ASSLKYMQGGYT
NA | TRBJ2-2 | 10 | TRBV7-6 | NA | ASSLSGGELF
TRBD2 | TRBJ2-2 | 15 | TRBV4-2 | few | ASSLTAGGGLPGELF
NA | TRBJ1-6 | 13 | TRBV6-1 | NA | ASSLGDIYNSPLH
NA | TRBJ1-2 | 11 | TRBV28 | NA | ASSLYAGHGYT